The 3 T cell receptor beta chains presented below share a single source sample, sequenced in a study of cytomegalovirus exposure and HLA in healthy donors. Assay: immunoSEQ multiplex PCR; the TCRdb copy retains only in-frame clones and omits some. This sample has just over 20,000 clones; approximately 97% occur once, and the top ten carry 8.5% to 10%. The sample was PBMCs. The source is a young man in good health and CMV-seropositive.

The V gene is TRBV4-3, the J gene TRBJ1-4, with D perhaps TRBD1 (6 bases). The CDR3 has 16 residues. The germline V gene has CDR1 LGHNA and CDR2 YSLEER. Trimming took 3 bases from V and 8 from J, leaving 19 bases between them. CDR3 loop: CASSQNPEGVIEKLFF. The CDR3 DNA reads TGCGCCAGCAGCCAGAACCCAGAGGGGGTAATAGAAAAACTGTTTTTT.

The chain links TRBV6-5 to TRBJ2-5; possible D gene TRBD2, 7 bases. The ends were cut back, 5 bases at V and 5 bases at J, with 18 bases in the middle. Germline CDR1 is MNHEY and CDR2 is SVGAGI. The length of the CDR3 is 15 residues. The CDR3, as DNA: TGTGCCAGCAGTACAGGGCTGCGGGAGTGGGAGACCCAGTACTTC. Translating it yields CASSTGLREWETQYF.

This chain joins TRBV28 and TRBJ1-1; D gene unclear. Germline V lookup: CDR1 MDHEN, CDR2 SYDVKM. V was cut by 3 bases and J by 5 bases, with 10 bases left in between. The length of the CDR3 is 13 residues. The CDR3 here is CASSLGVRTEAFF. CDR3 DNA: TGTGCCAGCAGTTTGGGAGTAAGGACTGAAGCTTTCTTT.